This T cell receptor beta chain originates from a study of cytomegalovirus exposure and HLA in healthy donors. Whole-study findings and limits: Of the V segments, some could not be distinguished, including TRBV6-2 and TRBV6-3, and were excluded. The study found most TCR sequences rare, yet found some public TCRs in many donors.

13 Jbeta primers and 60 Vbeta primers were used for the PCR. Libraries were prepared by immunoSEQ multiplex PCR; TCRdb keeps only in-frame clonotypes and omits some of them. The profile shows roughly 150,000 clones, approximately 71% of them singletons. The V end lost 4 bases, the J end lost 3 bases, and 3 bases lay between the germline ends. The CDR3 consists of 12 residues. The germline CDR1 and CDR2 sequences are LNHNV and YYDKDF (reference sequence). As to this clone: What it binds is unknown.

Though nominally healthy at sampling, donors likely had unrecorded immune exposures. The TCR comes from a man between 25 and 39 years old in good health and CMV-seropositive. The material sequenced was PBMCs. This chain connects TRBV15 to TRBJ2-2; the D is unclear. CDR3 sequence: CATSTDTGELFF. CDR3 bases: TGTGCCACCAGCACCGACACCGGGGAGCTGTTTTTT.